The 24 T cell receptor beta chains reported below all come from one sample, sequenced in a study of breast tumors, draining lymph nodes, adjacent tissues (dated by TCRdb to between 2015 and 2016). Lymph node samples came from the axillary draining lymph nodes of breast cancer patients. The library relied on multiplex PCR. Sequenced using an Illumina HiSeq 2000. The public sequencing data were trimmed at Q25 with fastp and processed into clonotypes with MiXCR by TCRdb, which kept only in-frame beta chains. Duplicate CDR3 protein sequences are folded into a single record with the most common DNA and genes. The sample yields 290,000 or so distinct CDR3 sequences; around 30% were counted once. In total, the top ten clones hold under 1.2% of the sample. Sequenced sample: axillary lymph node tissue. The receptors here all came from a female donor with breast cancer. Some clones in this sample may be carry-over from other donors' samples.

This clonotype was seen repeatedly, ten times or more. This chain joins TRBV4-1 and TRBJ2-7, with D possibly being TRBD2 (6 bases). CDR3 length equals 15 residues. Trimming removed 1 base from V and 4 bases from J, with 14 bases in between. The V gene's germline CDR1 is MGHRA and CDR2 YSYEKL. The CDR3 DNA reads TGCGCCAGCAGCCAAGGAGTAGCGGTACAGTACGAGCAGTACTTC. Amino acids: CASSQGVAVQYEQYF.

This clonotype was detected a few times. This sequence may be a read error, since a much larger clone differs from it by one base. The chain uses TRBV20-1 and TRBJ2-7; D remains ambiguous. The CDR3 spans 14 residues. Germline V gene data show CDR1 as DFQATT and CDR2 as SNEGSKA (reference sequence). This chain's CDR3 is CSARSELSSSEQYF. The CDR3 bases are TGCAGTGCTAGATCAGAACTAAGCTCCTCCGAGCAGTACTTC.

This clonotype was recorded at least ten times. This chain uses TRBV12-3 or TRBV12-4 with TRBJ1-4; D not resolved. This CDR3 has 14 residues. The germline V and J ends were trimmed by 5 bases and 4 bases, with 11 bases remaining between them. The CDR3 bases are TGTGCCAGCAGTAACCGGGAACTTAATGAAAAACTGTTTTTT. It translates to CASSNRELNEKLFF.

This clonotype was recorded many times. Germline is not matched at one junction end, which may reflect a read error. V gene TRBV29-1 combines with J gene TRBJ1-2; tentative D call: TRBD1 (6 bases). The CDR3 runs to 12 residues. Per the germline V gene, CDR1 is SQVTM and CDR2 is ANQGSEA. CDR3 sequence (DNA): TGCAGCGTTTGGGGGGGCGAGGGTGGCTACGCCTTC. It translates to CSVWGGEGGYAF.

This clonotype occurred many times. The chain employs TRBV20-1 and TRBJ1-2; D perhaps matches TRBD1 (6 bases). From germline, CDR1 is DFQATT and CDR2 SNEGSKA (reference sequence). Trimming stripped 0 bases from V and 3 bases from J, with 11 bases between. CDR3 length equals 14 residues. CDR3 sequence: CSARDQTGYYGYTF. Written as DNA, the CDR3 is TGCAGTGCTAGAGACCAGACAGGATACTATGGCTACACCTTC.

The sample holds a few counts of this clonotype. This may come from a read error, since a much larger clone is one base off. The chain combines TRBV20-1 with TRBJ2-7; 7 nucleotides match TRBD1. The CDR3 sequence is 14 residues long. J was trimmed by 6 bases and V by 3 bases; bases with no gene match: 11. Germline V gene data show CDR1 as DFQATT and CDR2 as SNEGSKA (reference sequence). CDR3 sequence: CSASGGQDLSEQYF. Here the CDR3 DNA reads TGCAGTGCTAGTGGAGGACAGGATCTCTCCGAGCAGTACTTC.

The table lists this clonotype with many counts. The rearrangement links TRBV14 to TRBJ2-1; tentatively, D is TRBD1 or TRBD2 (5 bases each). This CDR3 has 16 amino acids. Germline loops: CDR1 SGHDN, CDR2 FVKESK. V was cut by 0 bases and J by 5 bases, with 14 bases left in between. The CDR3 region has the DNA TGTGCCAGCAGCCAAGAATTGGGGGAGCGAGACAATGAGCAGTTCTTC. This translates into CASSQELGERDNEQFF.

V and J are TRBV27 and TRBJ1-5; D call uncertain. The CDR3 is 12 amino acids. Looked up from germline, CDR1 is MNHEY and CDR2 is SMNVEV (reference sequence). Trimming removed 3 bases at V and 6 bases at J, with 6 bases between. The CDR3 region has the DNA TGTGCCAGCAGTTTGATAGGTCAGCCCCAGCATTTT. This codes for CASSLIGQPQHF.

In this sample, this clonotype turned up many times. This chain links TRBV2 with TRBJ1-3; D gene ambiguous. The CDR3 is 14 amino acids. In germline, CDR1 is SNHLY, CDR2 FYNNEI. With 6 bases removed from V and 0 bases from J, the gap between germline ends came to 9 bases. The CDR3 sequence is CASRNRHSGNTIYF. The CDR3, as DNA: TGTGCCAGCAGGAATCGACACTCTGGAAACACCATATATTTT.

This clonotype was recorded a few times. Being one base from a much bigger clone, this may be a read error. The rearrangement links TRBV9 to TRBJ2-7; TRBD1 might be the D (6 bases). The CDR3 extends over 14 amino acids. CDR1 is SGDLS and CDR2 is YYNGEE in the germline V gene. The CDR3 nucleotides are TGTGCCAGCAATCTGGGGGCGAGCTCCTACGAGCAGTCCTTC. Translating it yields CASNLGASSYEQSF. Filled out from reference TRBV9 and TRBJ2-7, the complete variable domain reads DSGVTQTPKHLITATGQRVTLRCSPRSGDLSVYWYQQSLDQGLQFLIQYYNGEERAKGNILERFSAQQFPDLHSELNLSSLELGDSALYFCASNLGASSYEQSFGPGTRLTVT.

This clonotype showed up just a few times. Possible read error: a much larger clone is one base away. The chain employs TRBV20-1 and TRBJ1-2; D is perhaps TRBD1 (6 bases). Per the germline V gene, CDR1 is DFQATT and CDR2 is SNEGSKA (reference sequence). The CDR3 runs 12 residues. The DNA of the CDR3 is TGCAGAGTAGGGGGTTTGCTCTATGGCTCCACCTTC. It translates to CRVGGLLYGSTF.

This clonotype was counted at least ten times. The rearrangement joins TRBV20-1 to TRBJ2-5, with D unresolved. The germline V and J ends were trimmed by 1 base and 5 bases, with 14 bases remaining between them. The CDR3 loop spans 14 amino acids. Germline CDR1 DFQATT, CDR2 SNEGSKA (reference sequence). The CDR3 reads CSARGAAFRETQYF. In DNA form, the CDR3 reads TGCAGTGCTAGAGGGGCAGCATTCAGGGAGACCCAGTACTTC.

This clonotype has just a few counts. One base away lies a much larger clone, so this may be a sequencing read error. The chain has TRBV5-1 and TRBJ2-1; TRBD1 might be the D (6 bases). This CDR3 is built from 15 residues. Germline V lookup: CDR1 SGHRS, CDR2 YFSETQ. CDR3 sequence (DNA): TGCGCCAGCAGTATGGATCGGACAGCCAACAATGAGCAGTCCTTC. It codes for CASSMDRTANNEQSF. The variable domain in full, with the rest retrieved from reference TRBV5-1 and TRBJ2-1, is KAGVTQTPRYLIKTRGQQVTLSCSPISGHRSVSWYQQTPGQGLQFLFEYFSETQRNKGNFPGRFSGRQFSNSRSEMNVSTLELGDSALYLCASSMDRTANNEQSFGPGTRLTVL.

Remarks on this clonotype: Since a much larger clone is just one base distant, this may be a read error. J is TRBJ2-7 and V is TRBV6-5, with 12 bases aligning to TRBD2. Germline trimming cut 6 bases from V and 5 bases from J; bases unmatched to any gene: 8. The CDR3 covers 15 residues. Germline values: CDR1 MNHEY, CDR2 SVGAGI. The CDR3 is CASSNLAGGRHEQYF. In DNA, the CDR3 is TGTGCCAGCAGCAACCTAGCGGGAGGGAGGCACGAGCAGTACTTC.

This clonotype was found a few times. The chain couples TRBV30 to TRBJ2-5, with D possibly matching TRBD2 (6 bases). This CDR3 has 12 amino acids. V was trimmed by 3 bases and J by 6 bases, leaving 11 bases between them. The V gene's germline CDR1 is GTSNPN and CDR2 SVGIG (reference sequence). CDR3 nucleotides: TGTGCCTGGAGACTAGCTTCCCAGACCCAGTACTTC. It codes for CAWRLASQTQYF. Combining the CDR3 with reference TRBV30 and TRBJ2-5 gives the whole variable domain SQTIHQWPATLVQPVGSPLSLECTVEGTSNPNLYWYRQAAGRGLQLLFYSVGIGQISSEVPQNLSASRPQDRQFILSSKKLLLSDSGFYLCAWRLASQTQYFGPGTRLLVL.

This clonotype appeared many times. The chain is built from TRBV14 and TRBJ2-2; no firm D call. There are 14 residues in the CDR3. V shed 0 bases and J shed 0 bases, with 2 bases lying between them. Germline CDR1 and CDR2: SGHDN and FVKESK. The chain's CDR3 is CASSQDSNTGELFF. In nucleotides, the CDR3 is TGTGCCAGCAGCCAAGACTCGAACACCGGGGAGCTGTTTTTT.

This clonotype has just a few counts. This chain uses TRBV6-5 with TRBJ2-3; D gene ambiguous. V was pared by 5 bases and J by 5 bases, with 14 bases between. Germline V lookup: CDR1 MNHEY, CDR2 SVGAGI. CDR3 length: 14 amino acids. As DNA, the CDR3 is TGTGCCAGCAGTCTGAGGTTAGACGGAGATACGCAGTATTTT. This gives the protein CASSLRLDGDTQYF.

This chain links TRBV3-1 with TRBJ1-2; D is uncertain. The CDR3 contains 14 residues. The germline V and J ends were trimmed by 0 bases and 4 bases, with 9 bases remaining between them. Germline CDR1 reads LGHDT; CDR2 reads YNNKEL (reference sequence). DNA of the CDR3: TGTGCCAGCAGCCAAGATGCAGCCCGCTATGGCTACACCTTC. This codes for CASSQDAARYGYTF.

With regard to this clonotype: Being one base from a much bigger clone, this may be a read error. This sequence joins TRBV19 and TRBJ2-1; unclear D gene. The V and J ends lost 1 base and 2 bases respectively, with 9 bases between them. The CDR3 is 15 residues long. Germline V gene sequence: CDR1 LNHDA, CDR2 SQIVND (reference sequence). The CDR3 coding sequence is TGTGCCAGTAGTATAGGGCAACCTACCTACAATGAGCAGTTCTTC. Its translation is CASSIGQPTYNEQFF.

This clonotype was seen many times. The chain links TRBV6-6 to TRBJ2-3; the D gene could be TRBD1 or TRBD2 (5 bases each). Trimming removed 5 bases from V and 4 bases from J, with 16 bases in between. This CDR3 spans 15 amino acids. CDR1 MNHNY and CDR2 SVGAGI come from the germline V gene (reference sequence). The CDR3 DNA is TGTGCCAGCAGTGGGGGACGTTCCTGGGCAGATACGCAGTATTTT. It encodes CASSGGRSWADTQYF.

This clonotype was recorded many times. This chain links TRBV29-1 with TRBJ2-6, with 14 nucleotides matching TRBD2. The CDR3 is 20 residues long. J gave up 0 bases and V 4 bases, and 11 bases lay outside the gene matches. Per germline, CDR1 SQVTM and CDR2 ANQGSEA. Here the CDR3 DNA reads TGCAGCGTTGGTTTCCCGGGACTAGCGGGAGTGCCCTCTGGGGCCAACGTCCTGACTTTC. It yields the protein CSVGFPGLAGVPSGANVLTF.

Remarks on this clonotype: A much larger clonotype is one base distant, so this may be a read error. The chain couples TRBV20-1 to TRBJ2-7; D remains unclear. Per the germline V gene, CDR1 is DFQATT and CDR2 is SNEGSKA (reference sequence). The CDR3 totals 11 residues. CDR3 in DNA: TGCAGTGCTAGACGATCCTACGAGCGGTACTTC. Protein sequence: CSARRSYERYF.

V usage is TRBV20-1 and J usage is TRBJ2-2, with D tentatively TRBD2 (6 bases). The CDR3 has 14 amino acids. The V end was cut by 6 bases, the J end by 4 bases, with 15 bases between. The V gene's germline CDR1 is DFQATT and CDR2 SNEGSKA (reference sequence). This chain's CDR3 is CSALPGGSTGELFF. CDR3 DNA sequence: TGCAGTGCACTCCCCGGGGGATCCACCGGGGAGCTGTTTTTT.

This rearrangement joins TRBV14 to TRBJ2-2; D ambiguous. Germline V gene data show CDR1 as SGHDN and CDR2 as FVKESK. CDR3 size: 15 residues. Trimming took off 8 bases at V and 4 bases at J, with 17 bases between the two ends. The CDR3 reads CASSPLGGVTGELFF. DNA for the CDR3: TGTGCCAGCTCACCACTTGGTGGGGTCACCGGGGAGCTGTTTTTT.